This section outlines one T cell receptor (beta chain) sequence together with its context. Within the sample, other DNA sequences also encode this same CDR3. The CDR3 length is 14 residues. Germline V gene data show CDR1 as SGHRS and CDR2 as YFSETQ. V lost 1 base to trimming and J lost 0 bases; unmatched junction nucleotides: 0. This entry comes from a study of blood T cell repertoires in COVID-19. Original analysis: Estimates of nucleated cell counts were drawn from the amplification of reference gene primers. Repertoires were generated with immunoSEQ multiplex PCR, while TCRdb's copy carries only in-frame clones and drops some. V and J calls and clone size are as listed in that table; D and trimming were resolved from the DNA. Here the sample spans 130,000 to 150,000 clones, approximately 85% being singletons.

The sequenced sample consisted of peripheral blood. The receptor was isolated from a man between 65 and 79 years old with acute or convalescent COVID-19. This rearrangement joins TRBV5-1 to TRBJ2-7; TRBD2 matches 8 bases. The CDR3 loop is CASSLTSGSYEQYF. In DNA form, the CDR3 reads TGCGCCAGCAGCTTGACTAGCGGCTCCTACGAGCAGTACTTC.